The 14 T cell receptor beta chains below were found in one sample sequenced in a study of technical replicates of blood from several donors. Only in-frame clones appear in the TCRdb table, and some are missing; sequencing was by immunoSEQ multiplex PCR. The sample yields approximately 80,000 clones, about 91% seen once. Sequences were obtained from T cells isolated from PBMCs. The receptors were sampled from a human donor in good health.

The chain recombines TRBV5-4 with TRBJ2-7, with D possibly TRBD2 on 5 matching bases. In germline, CDR1 is SGHNT, CDR2 YYREEE (reference sequence). V was shortened by 3 bases and J by 0 bases, with 10 bases between the two germline ends. The CDR3 consists of 14 residues. CDR3: CASSSGNVSYEQYF. For the CDR3, the DNA is TGTGCCAGCAGCTCGGGGAACGTCTCCTACGAGCAGTACTTC. Using reference TRBV5-4 and TRBJ2-7 for the parts outside the CDR3, the full variable domain is ETGVTQSPTHLIKTRGQQVTLRCSSQSGHNTVSWYQQALGQGPQFIFQYYREEENGRGNFPPRFSGLQFPNYSSELNVNALELDDSALYLCASSSGNVSYEQYFGPGTRLTVT.

The genes are TRBV5-4 and TRBJ1-1; D gene uncertain. Trimming removed 0 bases from V and 0 bases from J, with 12 bases in between. Germline V lookup: CDR1 SGHNT, CDR2 YYREEE (reference sequence). The CDR3 spans 16 residues. For the CDR3, the DNA is TGTGCCAGCAGCTTGGGGAGGGCGTCCATGAACACTGAAGCTTTCTTT. It yields the protein CASSLGRASMNTEAFF.

In this sample, this clone turned up once. The chain combines TRBV27 with TRBJ1-2; D is uncertain. Germline V CDR1 and CDR2: MNHEY, SMNVEV (reference sequence). The length of the CDR3 is 14 residues. Trimming shortened V by 3 bases and J by 4 bases, and 12 bases separated the two germline ends. CDR3 bases: TGTGCCAGCAGTTTCCGGCGGAGCCTCTATGGCTACACCTTC. This codes for CASSFRRSLYGYTF.

This chain connects TRBV2 to TRBJ2-7; D perhaps matches TRBD1 (6 bases). With 3 bases removed from V and 3 bases from J, the gap between germline ends came to 24 bases. Germline lookup yields CDR1 SNHLY and CDR2 FYNNEI. This CDR3 region has 18 residues. The CDR3 spells CASSEPQGTRRANYEQYF. CDR3 nucleotides: TGTGCCAGCAGTGAGCCCCAGGGGACAAGACGTGCGAACTACGAGCAGTACTTC.

Note on this clone: Mismatch with germline at one junction end may stem from a read error. The rearrangement joins TRBV7-7 to TRBJ2-5; 7 bases align to TRBD1. Germline CDR1 SSHAT, CDR2 FNYEAQ (reference sequence). The CDR3 spans 15 residues. This CDR3 reads CASSEGGGPQETQYF. As DNA, the CDR3 is TGTGCTAGCAGCGAAGGGGGCGGGCCTCAAGAGACCCAGTACTTC.

The chain uses TRBV23-1 and TRBJ1-5, with D possibly matching TRBD1 (5 bases). TRBV23-1 is sorted into the ORF group, with uncertain function. The ends were cut back, 4 bases at V and 6 bases at J, with 13 bases in the middle. The CDR3 sequence is 14 residues long. CDR3 region: CASSPYRIGQPQHF. The CDR3 bases are TGCGCCAGCAGTCCGTACAGGATAGGTCAGCCCCAGCATTTT.

The chain joins TRBV18 to TRBJ1-2, with D possibly being TRBD1 (6 bases). CDR1 and CDR2 from the germline V gene are KGHSH and LQKENI. The V gene lost 4 bases and the J gene lost 1 base, with 19 bases spanning the gap. CDR3 length: 17 amino acids. CDR3 sequence reads: CASSLGPGQSFNYGYTF. For the CDR3, the DNA is TGTGCCAGCTCACTCGGTCCCGGACAGAGCTTTAACTATGGCTACACCTTC.

V gene TRBV4-1 combines with J gene TRBJ2-7; D may be TRBD1 (5 bases). From germline, CDR1 is MGHRA and CDR2 YSYEKL. V was pared by 2 bases and J by 0 bases, with 11 bases between. The CDR3 is made up of 15 amino acids. CDR3: CASSQTSDSSYEQYF. The CDR3 DNA reads as TGCGCCAGCAGCCAAACTTCCGACAGCTCCTACGAGCAGTACTTC.

This clone appeared once. The chain uses TRBV5-1 and TRBJ2-7; 7 positions agree with TRBD1. CDR3 length equals 13 residues. CDR1 is SGHRS and CDR2 is YFSETQ in the germline V gene. The ends lost 4 bases at V and 5 bases at J; junction bases unmatched: 6. The CDR3 is CASSPAGGDEQYF. CDR3 coding DNA: TGCGCCAGCAGCCCAGCAGGGGGTGACGAGCAGTACTTC.

The gene calls are TRBV9 and TRBJ2-7; TRBD2 matches 7 bases. Losses at the gene ends were 4 bases for V and 5 bases for J; bases not matched to a gene: 12. From germline, CDR1 is SGDLS and CDR2 YYNGEE. This CDR3 has 15 residues. CDR3 region: CASSSEAGPSDEQYF. The CDR3 region has the DNA TGTGCCAGCAGCTCCGAAGCGGGACCTAGCGACGAGCAGTACTTC.

In this sample, this clone turned up once. The V and J genes are TRBV29-1 and TRBJ1-1; D remains unclear. Trimming pared 6 bases from V and 0 bases from J, leaving 11 bases between. The CDR3 spans 13 residues. CDR1 SQVTM and CDR2 ANQGSEA come from the germline V gene. The CDR3 region is CSVKPTLNTEAFF. CDR3 DNA sequence: TGCAGCGTCAAACCGACACTGAACACTGAAGCTTTCTTT.

The chain combines TRBV4-1 with TRBJ2-3; possibly TRBD1 for D (5 bases). The ends were cut back, 3 bases at V and 0 bases at J, with 13 bases in the middle. The CDR3 spans 16 residues. CDR1 and CDR2 (germline): MGHRA, YSYEKL. This CDR3 is CASSQAGWGSTDTQYF. Here the CDR3 DNA reads TGCGCCAGCAGCCAGGCAGGGTGGGGTAGCACAGATACGCAGTATTTT.

The CDR3 reads CASSLALVLDSYYGYTF. Written as DNA, the CDR3 is TGTGCCAGCAGCTTAGCCCTCGTGTTGGACAGCTACTATGGCTACACCTTC. This chain connects TRBV11-3 to TRBJ1-2, with D perhaps matching TRBD1 (6 bases). The germline gives CDR1 SGHNT, CDR2 YENEEA. This CDR3 is 17 amino acids long. Deletions cut 1 base from V and 3 bases from J, with 18 bases between.

The gene calls are TRBV6-5 and TRBJ1-4; TRBD1 matches 8 bases. The length of the CDR3 is 14 residues. V shed 5 bases, J shed 6 bases, and the junction held 5 bases outside the gene matches. Germline CDR1 MNHEY, CDR2 SVGAGI. The CDR3 sequence is CASSRDRGDEKLFF. The CDR3 DNA reads as TGTGCCAGCAGTCGCGACAGGGGTGATGAAAAACTGTTTTTT.